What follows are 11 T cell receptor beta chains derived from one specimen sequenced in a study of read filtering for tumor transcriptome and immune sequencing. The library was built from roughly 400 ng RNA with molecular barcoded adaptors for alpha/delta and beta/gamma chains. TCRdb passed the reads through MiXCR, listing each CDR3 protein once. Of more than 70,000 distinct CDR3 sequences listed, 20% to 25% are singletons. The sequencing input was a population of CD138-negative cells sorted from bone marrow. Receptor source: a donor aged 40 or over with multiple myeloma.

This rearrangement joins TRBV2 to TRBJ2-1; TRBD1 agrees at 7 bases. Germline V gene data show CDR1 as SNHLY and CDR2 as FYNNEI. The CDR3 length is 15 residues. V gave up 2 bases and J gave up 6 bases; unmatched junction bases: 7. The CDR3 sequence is CASSELRQGVNEQFF. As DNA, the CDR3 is TGTGCCAGCAGTGAACTTCGACAGGGTGTCAATGAGCAGTTCTTC. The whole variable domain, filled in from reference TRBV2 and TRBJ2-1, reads EPEVTQTPSHQVTQMGQEVILRCVPISNHLYFYWYRQILGQKVEFLVSFYNNEISEKSEIFDDQFSVERPDGSNFTLKIRSTKLEDSAMYFCASSELRQGVNEQFFGPGTRLTVL.

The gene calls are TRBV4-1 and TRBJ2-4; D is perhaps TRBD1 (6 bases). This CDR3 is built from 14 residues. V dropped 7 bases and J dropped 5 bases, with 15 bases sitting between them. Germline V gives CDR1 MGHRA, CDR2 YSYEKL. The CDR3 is CASIRGTVQNIQYF. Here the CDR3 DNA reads TGCGCCAGCATCAGGGGTACAGTTCAAAACATTCAGTACTTC.

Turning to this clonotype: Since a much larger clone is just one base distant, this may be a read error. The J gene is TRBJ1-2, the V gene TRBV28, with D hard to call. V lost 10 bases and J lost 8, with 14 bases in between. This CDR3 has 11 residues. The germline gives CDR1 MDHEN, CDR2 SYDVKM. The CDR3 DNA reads TGTGCCATCGCAGACGTTATCGGCTACACCTTC. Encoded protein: CAIADVIGYTF.

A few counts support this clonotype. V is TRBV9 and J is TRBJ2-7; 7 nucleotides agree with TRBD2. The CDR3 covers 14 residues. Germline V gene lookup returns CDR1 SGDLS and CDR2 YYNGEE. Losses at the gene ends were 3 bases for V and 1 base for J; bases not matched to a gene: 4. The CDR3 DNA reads TGTGCCAGCAGCGGCAGGGAGGGGTCCTACGAGCAGTACTTC. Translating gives CASSGREGSYEQYF.

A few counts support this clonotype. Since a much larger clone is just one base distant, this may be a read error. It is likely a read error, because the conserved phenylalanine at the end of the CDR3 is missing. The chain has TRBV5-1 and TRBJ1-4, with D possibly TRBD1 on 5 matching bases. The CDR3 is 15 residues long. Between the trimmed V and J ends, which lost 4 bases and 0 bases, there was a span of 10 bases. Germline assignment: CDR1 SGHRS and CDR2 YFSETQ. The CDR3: CASSPLTATNEKLFL. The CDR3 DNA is TGCGCCAGCAGCCCCCTGACAGCAACTAATGAAAAACTGTTTCTT.

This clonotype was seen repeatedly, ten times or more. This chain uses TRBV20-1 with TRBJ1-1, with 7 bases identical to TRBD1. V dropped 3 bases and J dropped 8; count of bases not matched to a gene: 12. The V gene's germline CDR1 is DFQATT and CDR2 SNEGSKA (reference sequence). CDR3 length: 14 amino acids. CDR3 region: CSASPPTGRKEAFF. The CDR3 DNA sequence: TGCAGTGCTAGCCCGCCGACAGGGAGGAAGGAAGCTTTCTTT.

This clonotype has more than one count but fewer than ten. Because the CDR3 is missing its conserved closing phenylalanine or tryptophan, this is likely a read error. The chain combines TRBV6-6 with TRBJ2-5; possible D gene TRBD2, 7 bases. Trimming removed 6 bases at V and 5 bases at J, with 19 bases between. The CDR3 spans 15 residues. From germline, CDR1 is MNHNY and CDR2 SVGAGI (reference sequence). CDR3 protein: CASRREGGGDETQYS. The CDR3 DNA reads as TGTGCCAGCAGACGCGAAGGGGGGGGAGACGAGACCCAGTACTCC.

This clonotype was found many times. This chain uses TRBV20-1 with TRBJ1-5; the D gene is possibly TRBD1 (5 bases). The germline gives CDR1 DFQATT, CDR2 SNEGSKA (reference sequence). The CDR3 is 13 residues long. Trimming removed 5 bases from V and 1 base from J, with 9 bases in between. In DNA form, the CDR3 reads TGCAGTGCTGGCCGGGACAGCAATCAGCCCCAGCATTTT. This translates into CSAGRDSNQPQHF.

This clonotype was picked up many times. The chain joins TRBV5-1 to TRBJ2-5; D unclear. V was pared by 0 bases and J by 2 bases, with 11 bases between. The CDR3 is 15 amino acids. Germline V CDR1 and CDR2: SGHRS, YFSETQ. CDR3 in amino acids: CASSLGQAEQETQYF. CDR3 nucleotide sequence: TGCGCCAGCAGCTTGGGTCAGGCAGAACAAGAGACCCAGTACTTC.

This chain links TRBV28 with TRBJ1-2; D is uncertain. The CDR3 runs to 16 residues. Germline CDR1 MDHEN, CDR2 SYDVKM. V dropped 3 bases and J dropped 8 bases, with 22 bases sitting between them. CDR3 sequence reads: CASSFGPPNHPRGYTF. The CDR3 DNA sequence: TGTGCCAGCAGTTTTGGTCCTCCGAACCACCCGAGAGGCTACACCTTC.

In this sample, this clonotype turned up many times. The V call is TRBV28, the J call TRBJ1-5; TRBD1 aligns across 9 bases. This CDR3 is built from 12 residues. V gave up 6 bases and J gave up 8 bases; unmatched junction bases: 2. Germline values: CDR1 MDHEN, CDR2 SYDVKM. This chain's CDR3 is CASSTGGEPQHF. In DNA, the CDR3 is TGTGCCAGCAGCACAGGGGGCGAGCCCCAGCATTTT.